This T cell receptor (beta chain) was sequenced in a study of Tregs in tolerant kidney transplant recipients. About the study: Recipients received nonmyeloablative bone marrow transplants from related graft donors, with transient mixed chimerism.

The CDR3 totals 14 residues. Trimming cost V 8 bases and J 4 bases; bases outside gene matches: 5. CDR1 and CDR2 from the germline V gene are PRHDT and FYEKMQ (reference sequence). Measured with immunoSEQ multiplex PCR; TCRdb has only the in-frame clones, and not every one. The table includes roughly 66,000 clones, 92% detected once. The sequence derives from a human donor who received a combined kidney and bone marrow transplant. V and J are TRBV13 and TRBJ2-1, with 10 bases lining up with TRBD1. The sequencing here drew on CD8+ T cells from blood, taken before the transplant. Here the CDR3 reads CASRRGQGYNEQFF. Here the CDR3 DNA reads TGTGCCAGCCGGAGGGGACAGGGGTACAATGAGCAGTTCTTC.